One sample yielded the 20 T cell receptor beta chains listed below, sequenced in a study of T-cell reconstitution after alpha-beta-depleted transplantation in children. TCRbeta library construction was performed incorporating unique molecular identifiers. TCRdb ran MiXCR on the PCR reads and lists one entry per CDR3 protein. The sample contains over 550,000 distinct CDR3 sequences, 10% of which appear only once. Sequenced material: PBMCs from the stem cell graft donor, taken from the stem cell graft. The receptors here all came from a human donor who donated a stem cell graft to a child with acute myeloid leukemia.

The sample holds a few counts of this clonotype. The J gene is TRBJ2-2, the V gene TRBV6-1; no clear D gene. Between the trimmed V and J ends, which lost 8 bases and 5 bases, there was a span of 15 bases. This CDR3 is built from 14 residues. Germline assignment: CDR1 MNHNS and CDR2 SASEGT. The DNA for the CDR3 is TGTGCCAGCTCCCCATCCAGTAGAACCGGGGAGCTGTTTTTT. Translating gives CASSPSSRTGELFF.

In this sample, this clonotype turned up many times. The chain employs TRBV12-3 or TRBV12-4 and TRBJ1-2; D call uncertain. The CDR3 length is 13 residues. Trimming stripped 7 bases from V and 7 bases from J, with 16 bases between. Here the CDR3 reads CASTPRGPGGYTF. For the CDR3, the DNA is TGTGCCAGCACCCCCAGAGGGCCGGGTGGCTACACCTTC.

CDR3 sequence reads: CASSNAEGLTQYF. CDR3 coding DNA: TGCGCCAGCAGCAATGCGGAGGGCCTAACGCAGTATTTT. The V gene is TRBV5-1, the J gene TRBJ2-3; tentatively, D is TRBD2 (6 bases). CDR3 size: 13 residues. Deletions cut 4 bases from V and 9 bases from J, with 15 bases between. CDR1 is SGHRS, CDR2 YFSETQ, per germline. Supplemented by reference TRBV5-1 and TRBJ2-3, the full variable domain reads KAGVTQTPRYLIKTRGQQVTLSCSPISGHRSVSWYQQTPGQGLQFLFEYFSETQRNKGNFPGRFSGRQFSNSRSEMNVSTLELGDSALYLCASSNAEGLTQYFGPGTRLTVL.

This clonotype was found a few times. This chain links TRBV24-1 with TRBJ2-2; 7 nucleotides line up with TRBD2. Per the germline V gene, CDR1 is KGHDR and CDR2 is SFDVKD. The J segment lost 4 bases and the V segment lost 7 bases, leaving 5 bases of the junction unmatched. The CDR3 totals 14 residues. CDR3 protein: CATSREVFTGELFF. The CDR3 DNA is TGTGCCACCAGCCGGGAGGTTTTCACCGGGGAGCTGTTTTTT.

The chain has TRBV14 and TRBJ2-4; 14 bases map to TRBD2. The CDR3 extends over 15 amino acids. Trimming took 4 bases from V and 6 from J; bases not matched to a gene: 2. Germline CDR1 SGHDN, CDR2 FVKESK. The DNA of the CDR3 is TGTGCCAGCAGCCTGGGACTAGCGGGAGTAAACATTCAGTACTTC. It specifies CASSLGLAGVNIQYF.

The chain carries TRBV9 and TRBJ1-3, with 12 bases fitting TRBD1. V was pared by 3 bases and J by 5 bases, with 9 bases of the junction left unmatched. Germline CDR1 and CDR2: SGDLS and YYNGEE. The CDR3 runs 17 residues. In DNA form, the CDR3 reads TGTGCCAGCAGCGACCCGGGACAGGGGGCGCATCGAAACACCATATATTTT. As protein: CASSDPGQGAHRNTIYF.

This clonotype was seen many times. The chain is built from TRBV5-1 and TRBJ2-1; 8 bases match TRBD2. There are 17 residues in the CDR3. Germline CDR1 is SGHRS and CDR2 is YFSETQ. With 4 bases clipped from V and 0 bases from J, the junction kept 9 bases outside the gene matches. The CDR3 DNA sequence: TGCGCCAGCAGCGTAAACCCGAGCGGGAGCTCCTACAATGAGCAGTTCTTC. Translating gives CASSVNPSGSSYNEQFF.

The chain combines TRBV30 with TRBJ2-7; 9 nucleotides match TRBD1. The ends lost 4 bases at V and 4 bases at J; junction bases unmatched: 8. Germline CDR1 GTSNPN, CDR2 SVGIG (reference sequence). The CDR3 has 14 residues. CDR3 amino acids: CAWTHGTGTYEQYF. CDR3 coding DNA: TGTGCCTGGACTCACGGGACAGGGACTTACGAGCAGTACTTC.

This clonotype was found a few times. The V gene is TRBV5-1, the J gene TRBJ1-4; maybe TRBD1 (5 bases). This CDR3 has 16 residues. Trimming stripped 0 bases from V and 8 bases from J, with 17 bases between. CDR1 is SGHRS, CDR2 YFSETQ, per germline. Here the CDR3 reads CASSLADSRGGEKLFF. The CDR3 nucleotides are TGCGCCAGCAGCTTGGCCGACAGCCGAGGTGGGGAAAAACTGTTTTTT.

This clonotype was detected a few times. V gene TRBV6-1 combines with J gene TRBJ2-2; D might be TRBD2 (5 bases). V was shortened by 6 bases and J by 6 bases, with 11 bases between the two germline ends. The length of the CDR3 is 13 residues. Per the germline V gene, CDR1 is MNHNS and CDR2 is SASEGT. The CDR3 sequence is CASRWSGAGELFF. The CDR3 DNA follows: TGTGCCAGCAGGTGGAGCGGCGCCGGGGAGCTGTTTTTT.

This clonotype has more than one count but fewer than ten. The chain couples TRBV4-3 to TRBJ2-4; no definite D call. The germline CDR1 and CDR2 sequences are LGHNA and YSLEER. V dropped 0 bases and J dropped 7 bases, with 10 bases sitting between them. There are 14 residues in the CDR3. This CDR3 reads CASSQDPLENIQYF. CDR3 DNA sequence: TGCGCCAGCAGCCAAGATCCGCTAGAGAACATTCAGTACTTC.

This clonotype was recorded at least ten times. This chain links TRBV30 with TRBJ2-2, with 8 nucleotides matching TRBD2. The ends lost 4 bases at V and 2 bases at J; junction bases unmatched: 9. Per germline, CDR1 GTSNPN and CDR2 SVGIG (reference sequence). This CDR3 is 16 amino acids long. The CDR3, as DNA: TGTGCCTGGACCCAGGGACTAGGCGGCAACACCGGGGAGCTGTTTTTT. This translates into CAWTQGLGGNTGELFF.

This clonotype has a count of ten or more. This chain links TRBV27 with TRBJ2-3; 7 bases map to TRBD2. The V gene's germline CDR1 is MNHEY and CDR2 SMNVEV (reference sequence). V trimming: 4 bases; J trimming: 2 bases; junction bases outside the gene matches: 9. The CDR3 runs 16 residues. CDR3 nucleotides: TGTGCCAGCAGTTCGATTCTAGCGGACCCCACAGATACGCAGTATTTT. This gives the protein CASSSILADPTDTQYF.

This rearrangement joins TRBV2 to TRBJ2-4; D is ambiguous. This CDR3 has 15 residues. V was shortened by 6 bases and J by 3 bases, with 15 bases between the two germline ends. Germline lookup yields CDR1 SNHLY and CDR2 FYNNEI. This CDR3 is CASRLGLWGKNIQYF. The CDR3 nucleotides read TGTGCCAGCAGGCTAGGGCTATGGGGCAAAAACATTCAGTACTTC.

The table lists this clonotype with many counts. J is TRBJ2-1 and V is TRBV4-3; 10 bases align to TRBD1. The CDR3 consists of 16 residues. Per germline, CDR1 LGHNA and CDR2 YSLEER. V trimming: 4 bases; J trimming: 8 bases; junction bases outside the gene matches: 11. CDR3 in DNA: TGCGCCAGCAGCCGAGAGGGCGGGACAGGGGCCCATGAGCAGTTCTTC. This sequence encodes CASSREGGTGAHEQFF.

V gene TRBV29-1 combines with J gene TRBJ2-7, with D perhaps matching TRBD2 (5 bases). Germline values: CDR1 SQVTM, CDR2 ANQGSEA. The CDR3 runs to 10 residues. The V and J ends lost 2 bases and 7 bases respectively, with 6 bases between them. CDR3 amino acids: CSVESGEQYF. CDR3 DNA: TGCAGCGTTGAATCGGGAGAGCAGTACTTC.

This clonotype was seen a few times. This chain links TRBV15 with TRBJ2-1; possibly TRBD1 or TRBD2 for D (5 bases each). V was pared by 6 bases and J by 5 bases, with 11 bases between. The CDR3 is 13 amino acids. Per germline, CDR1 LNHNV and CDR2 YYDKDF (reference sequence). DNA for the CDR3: TGTGCCACCAGTAGGGACGTCCACAATGAGCAGTTCTTC. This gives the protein CATSRDVHNEQFF.

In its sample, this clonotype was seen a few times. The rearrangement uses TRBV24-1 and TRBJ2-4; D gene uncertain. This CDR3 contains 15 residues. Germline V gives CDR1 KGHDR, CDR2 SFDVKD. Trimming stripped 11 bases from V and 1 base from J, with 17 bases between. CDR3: CAIFSVAYAKNIQYF. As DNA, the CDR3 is TGTGCCATCTTCTCCGTGGCGTACGCCAAAAACATTCAGTACTTC.

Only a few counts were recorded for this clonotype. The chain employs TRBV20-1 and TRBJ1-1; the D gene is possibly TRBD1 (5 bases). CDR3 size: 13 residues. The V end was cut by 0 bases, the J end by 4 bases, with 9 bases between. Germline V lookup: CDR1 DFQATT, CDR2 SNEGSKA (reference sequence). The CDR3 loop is CSARESGLTEAFF. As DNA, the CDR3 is TGCAGTGCTAGAGAGTCAGGGCTCACTGAAGCTTTCTTT.

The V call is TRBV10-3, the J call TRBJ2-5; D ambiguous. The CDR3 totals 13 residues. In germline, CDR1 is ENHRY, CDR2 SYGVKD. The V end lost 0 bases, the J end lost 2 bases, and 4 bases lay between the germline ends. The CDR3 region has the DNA TGTGCCATCAGTGAGTCGTTACAAGAGACCCAGTACTTC. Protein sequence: CAISESLQETQYF.